The T cell receptor beta chain under discussion was sequenced for a study of T cell clonality in common variable immunodeficiency. Method: immunoSEQ multiplex PCR; TCRdb's copy keeps in-frame clones and lacks some. The table lists some 50,000 clones, with no singletons. Study-level points and caveats: Shared TCRbeta clones were fewer between CVID subjects than controls. TCRbeta clonality was increased in CVID versus healthy controls. Reportedly, TCR beta sequences from common variable immunodeficiency showed fewer deletions and N-nucleotide insertions.

Germline lookup yields CDR1 LNHDA and CDR2 SQIVND (reference sequence). V was clipped by 3 bases and J by 2 bases, with 16 bases between them. The CDR3 loop spans 16 amino acids. Notes on this clone: No antigen is known for it. The read terminates 3 residues before the CDR3 end, so the remaining end is supplied by the germline J gene.

This TCR came from a person aged 18-70 years in good health. The sequenced material came from peripheral blood mononuclear cells. V and J are TRBV19 and TRBJ1-1, with a possible D match to TRBD1 (6 bases). The chain's CDR3 is CASSILLGAGNTEAFF. The CDR3 DNA, read in part, is TGTGCCAGTAGTATCCTCTTGGGGGCCGGAAACACTGAA.